This T cell receptor beta chain is from a study of blood T cell repertoires in COVID-19. Across the study: COVID-19 samples collected from the United States, Italy and Spain covered acute and convalescent phases.

Trimming stripped 1 base from V and 3 bases from J, with 10 bases between. This CDR3 is 14 amino acids long. Germline CDR1 reads SGHRS; CDR2 reads YFSETQ. Data came from immunoSEQ multiplex PCR; TCRdb stores just in-frame clones and leaves some out. The sample lists around 120,000 clones, more than 60% seen once, with 2.5% in the top ten. The chain recombines TRBV5-1 with TRBJ1-1; D uncertain. The origin of this receptor is a man aged 50 to 59 with acute or convalescent COVID-19. Sequences were obtained from peripheral blood. The CDR3: CASSLSDIYTEAFF. CDR3 DNA: TGCGCCAGCAGCTTGTCCGACATTTACACTGAAGCTTTCTTT.